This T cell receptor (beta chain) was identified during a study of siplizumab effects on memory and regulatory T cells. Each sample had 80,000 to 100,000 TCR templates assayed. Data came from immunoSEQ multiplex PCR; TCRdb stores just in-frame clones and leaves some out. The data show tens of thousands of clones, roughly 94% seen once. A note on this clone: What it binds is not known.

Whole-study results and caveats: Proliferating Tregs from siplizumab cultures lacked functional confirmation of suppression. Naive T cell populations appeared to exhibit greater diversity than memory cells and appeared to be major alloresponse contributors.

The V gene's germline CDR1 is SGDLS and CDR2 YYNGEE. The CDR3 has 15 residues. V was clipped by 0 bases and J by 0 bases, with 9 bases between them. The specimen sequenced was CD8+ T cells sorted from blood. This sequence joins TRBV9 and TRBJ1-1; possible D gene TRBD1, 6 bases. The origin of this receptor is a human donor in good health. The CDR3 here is CASSVVTGMNTEAFF. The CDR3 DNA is TGTGCCAGCAGCGTAGTGACAGGCATGAACACTGAAGCTTTCTTT.